This record covers a single TCR beta chain. What it binds is unknown. The CDR3 runs to 15 residues. Germline values: CDR1 SNHLY, CDR2 FYNNEI. The junction had 14 bases not matched to a gene; V was cut back by 9 bases and J by 3 bases. These data originate in a study of T cell responses to AZD1222 COVID-19 vaccine. Looking at the study overall: Second-dose groups at about 4 or about 12 weeks were pooled.

Sequencing used immunoSEQ multiplex PCR; TCRdb keeps in-frame clones, though not all of them. This sample has more than 100,000 clones, with over 75% found just once. Findings of the study overall: Two AZD1222 doses significantly raised spike-specific TCR breadth and depth over controls. Only six people who got AZD1222 tested seropositive at baseline. Most donors were white British and more were female, and clonal diversity was possibly underestimated.

The chain is built from TRBV2 and TRBJ2-7; 7 bases line up with TRBD1. This receptor was identified in an adult in good health. The sample here was peripheral blood, taken on day 0 of AZD1222 vaccination. In nucleotides, the CDR3 is TGTGCCAGTACCAACCTCCCCGGGACAGACTACGAGCAGTACTTC. Its translation: CASTNLPGTDYEQYF.